Presented here are 16 T cell receptor beta chains from one specimen sequenced in a study of Ad26.COV2.S vaccination and SARS-CoV-2 variants (dated by TCRdb to about 2021). The method was the immunoSEQ multiplex PCR assay. TCRdb obtained this table from immuneACCESS and retained in-frame rearrangements with V and J assigned. These tables miss some clones; where compared with another copy, unresolved V genes account for less than half of the shortfall, and the remainder is unexplained. For this sample the table gives some 190,000 clones, of which roughly 87% were detected only once. The ten biggest clones cover about 5.9% of the sample. Taken with the paper, the label for time point translates to: individuals recovered from natural SARS-CoV-2 infection. The specimen was peripheral blood, collected after recovery from COVID-19. The receptors stem from a human donor who had recovered from COVID-19.

This chain links TRBV3-1 (or the pseudogene TRBV3-2) with TRBJ2-7, with D hard to call. Looked up from germline, CDR1 is LGHDT and CDR2 is YNNKEL (reference sequence). The CDR3 is 13 residues long. V was cut by 1 base and J by 6 bases, with 10 bases left in between. The CDR3 DNA sequence: TGTGCCAGCAGCCAAGGGAAGGGAAGCGAGCAGTACTTC. The encoded protein is CASSQGKGSEQYF.

The chain recombines TRBV5-4 with TRBJ2-5; possibly TRBD1 or TRBD2 for D (5 bases each). CDR1 and CDR2 (germline): SGHNT, YYREEE (reference sequence). This CDR3 spans 13 amino acids. V dropped 4 bases and J dropped 4 bases, with 11 bases sitting between them. The CDR3 reads CASSRGLLETQYF. The CDR3 bases are TGTGCCAGCAGCCGGGGCCTCCTAGAGACCCAGTACTTC.

The chain carries TRBV19 and TRBJ1-5; 7 bases agree with TRBD1. The length of the CDR3 is 14 residues. Per germline, CDR1 LNHDA and CDR2 SQIVND (reference sequence). V was clipped by 2 bases and J by 5 bases; unmatched bases: 3. The CDR3 here is CASSIQGTDQPQHF. DNA for the CDR3: TGTGCCAGTAGTATACAGGGGACAGATCAGCCCCAGCATTTT.

This chain links TRBV7-2 with TRBJ2-7; D is tentatively TRBD1 or TRBD2 (5 bases each). CDR3 size: 14 residues. Per the germline V gene, CDR1 is SGHTA and CDR2 is FQGNSA. Trimming removed 7 bases from V and 2 bases from J, with 15 bases in between. The CDR3 nucleotides are TGTGCCAGCACCTTGGGGGTAGGGACCTACGAGCAGTACTTC. Residues: CASTLGVGTYEQYF.

This clone was recorded once. CDR3: CATSDWDGSGTEDTQYF. The CDR3 DNA is TGTGCCACCAGTGATTGGGACGGGTCCGGGACGGAGGATACGCAGTATTTT. The gene calls are TRBV24-1 and TRBJ2-3; D may correspond to TRBD1 or TRBD2 (5 bases each). Germline CDR1 KGHDR, CDR2 SFDVKD. V was pared by 2 bases and J by 6 bases, with 20 bases between. The CDR3 consists of 17 residues.

This clone was seen many times. V and J are TRBV29-1 and TRBJ2-7, with a tentative D call TRBD1 (5 bases). The V end lost 4 bases, the J end lost 2 bases, and 9 bases lay between the germline ends. The CDR3 is 12 amino acids. Germline V CDR1 and CDR2: SQVTM, ANQGSEA. In nucleotides, the CDR3 is TGCAGCGTTGGGACACAAACCTACGAGCAGTACTTC. It codes for CSVGTQTYEQYF.

V gene TRBV6-5 combines with J gene TRBJ2-7, with D possibly matching TRBD1 (6 bases). The germline V gene has CDR1 MNHEY and CDR2 SVGAGI. The CDR3 covers 15 residues. V was pared by 4 bases and J by 5 bases, with 18 bases between. The CDR3 loop reads CASSSPRGKRNEQYF. CDR3 nucleotide sequence: TGTGCCAGCAGTTCCCCCAGGGGTAAGAGGAACGAGCAGTACTTC.

This chain uses TRBV27 with TRBJ2-1; unclear D gene. There are 14 residues in the CDR3. Germline CDR1 reads MNHEY; CDR2 reads SMNVEV (reference sequence). Trimming left V 5 bases short and J 8 bases short, with 16 bases between. DNA of the CDR3: TGTGCCAGCAGTCGGACGGAGCGCGTGTATGAGCAGTTCTTC. Translation gives CASSRTERVYEQFF.

The chain recombines TRBV7-8 with TRBJ2-5; 10 bases fit TRBD2. Unmatched junction bases numbered 12, after V lost 3 bases and J lost 5 bases. CDR3 length: 17 amino acids. CDR1 and CDR2 from the germline V gene are SGHVS and FQNEAQ. The CDR3 loop is CASSFRFRTSGRETQYF. CDR3 DNA: TGTGCCAGCAGCTTTCGCTTTAGGACTAGCGGAAGGGAGACCCAGTACTTC.

J is TRBJ1-2 and V is TRBV7-8; D gene unclear. This CDR3 contains 15 residues. V was clipped by 5 bases and J by 4 bases, with 17 bases between them. Germline loops: CDR1 SGHVS, CDR2 FQNEAQ. As DNA, the CDR3 is TGTGCCAGCAGCCCCAGCAGAATCTACTCCTATGGCTACACCTTC. This gives the protein CASSPSRIYSYGYTF.

The CDR3 DNA follows: TGTGCCAGCAGCCCTAACGACCCTTCCACGGAGCAGTTCTTC. Translated, it gives CASSPNDPSTEQFF. The J gene is TRBJ2-1, the V gene TRBV7-7; D unresolved. The V end was cut by 5 bases, the J end by 10 bases, with 18 bases between. This CDR3 comprises 14 residues. Germline CDR1 SSHAT, CDR2 FNYEAQ (reference sequence).

This clone appeared a single time. The chain carries TRBV27 and TRBJ2-3; D remains ambiguous. The CDR3 has 15 amino acids. Trimming stripped 5 bases from V and 1 base from J, with 13 bases between. Germline lookup yields CDR1 MNHEY and CDR2 SMNVEV (reference sequence). The DNA of the CDR3 is TGTGCCAGCAGTACTGGCCTACCGGGCACAGATACGCAGTATTTT. Translation gives CASSTGLPGTDTQYF.

The rearrangement links TRBV7-6 to TRBJ2-4; 8 positions match TRBD2. The germline V gene encodes CDR1 SGHVS and CDR2 FNYEAQ. Losses at the gene ends were 4 bases for V and 0 bases for J; bases not matched to a gene: 5. The CDR3 sequence is 16 residues long. The CDR3 DNA reads TGTGCCAGCAGCTACGGCGGGGGGCGAGCCAAAAACATTCAGTACTTC. Its translation: CASSYGGGRAKNIQYF.

The chain carries TRBV3-1 (or the pseudogene TRBV3-2) and TRBJ1-2; D gene unclear. This CDR3 spans 15 amino acids. V was pared by 2 bases and J by 5 bases, with 15 bases between. Germline assignment: CDR1 LGHDT and CDR2 YNNKEL (reference sequence). CDR3 sequence: CASSQLRGNKYGYTF. The CDR3 DNA reads TGTGCCAGCAGCCAATTACGAGGGAACAAATATGGCTACACCTTC.

CDR3 bases: TGTGCCACCCGACAGGGTACAGGGTATGGCTACACCTTC. Its protein product is CATRQGTGYGYTF. The rearrangement links TRBV6-4 to TRBJ1-2; TRBD1 matches 7 bases. J lost 5 bases, V lost 10 bases, and 10 bases had no gene match. The CDR3 runs 13 residues. Per germline, CDR1 MRHNA and CDR2 SNTAGT.

Of note for this clone: The same CDR3 can be traced to other DNA sequences in this sample. The chain links TRBV18 to TRBJ2-1; no firm D call. The CDR3 contains 13 residues. V gave up 1 base and J gave up 4 bases, with 5 bases separating them. Germline V gene sequence: CDR1 KGHSH, CDR2 LQKENI. The CDR3 region has the DNA TGTGCCAGCTCACCACAAGCGTACAATGAGCAGTTCTTC. Its translation: CASSPQAYNEQFF.